One and the same sample provided the 7 T cell receptor beta chains below, sequenced in a study of blood T cell repertoires in COVID-19. Measured with immunoSEQ multiplex PCR; TCRdb has only the in-frame clones, and not every one. The profile covers roughly 330,000 clones, with about 90% appearing a single time and 5% taken by the ten largest. Sequencing was done on a sample of PBMCs or T cells enriched from blood (not recorded which). All receptors come from a man aged 25 to 40 who had recovered from COVID-19.

The V and J genes are TRBV7-6 and TRBJ2-2; D is unclear. V lost 1 base, J lost 0 bases, and 6 bases lay in between. The germline V gene has CDR1 SGHVS and CDR2 FNYEAQ. The CDR3 spans 15 residues. The CDR3 loop reads CASSLVRSNTGELFF. CDR3 nucleotides: TGTGCCAGCAGCTTAGTTCGGTCGAACACCGGGGAGCTGTTTTTT.

The rearrangement joins TRBV21-1 to TRBJ2-7; the table's D call of TRBD1 was not tested on the DNA. TRBV21-1 is a documented pseudogene. The CDR3 loop spans 16 amino acids. CDR3 protein: CASSKARSQVSYEQYF. In DNA form, the CDR3 reads TGTGCCAGCAGCAAAGCTAGGTCTCAGGTCAGCTACGAGCAGTACTTC.

With regard to this clone: This specimen includes other DNA sequences encoding the same CDR3. This sequence joins TRBV5-5 and TRBJ2-3; no definite D call. This CDR3 contains 14 residues. Germline V lookup: CDR1 SGHKS, CDR2 YYEKEE (reference sequence). The germline V and J ends were trimmed by 0 bases and 0 bases, with 5 bases remaining between them. The CDR3 loop is CASSLGGSTDTQYF. The CDR3 bases are TGTGCCAGCAGCTTGGGCGGTAGCACAGATACGCAGTATTTT.

The gene calls are TRBV7-9 and TRBJ2-2, with a tentative D call TRBD2 (6 bases). Germline-derived CDR1 and CDR2 are SEHNR and FQNEAQ (reference sequence). Trimming stripped 1 base from V and 1 base from J, with 10 bases between. CDR3 length equals 16 residues. CDR3 sequence: CASSLGGARNTGELFF. The DNA for the CDR3 is TGTGCCAGCAGCTTAGGCGGGGCTAGGAACACCGGGGAGCTGTTTTTT.

The DNA of the CDR3 is TGTGCCAGCAGGCCCGGGACAGGGGGCAATCAGCCCCAGCATTTT. Its translation is CASRPGTGGNQPQHF. The chain employs TRBV27 and TRBJ1-5; TRBD1 matches 10 bases. The germline CDR1 and CDR2 sequences are MNHEY and SMNVEV (reference sequence). The CDR3 loop spans 15 amino acids. The trim removed 6 bases at V and 2 bases at J, leaving 4 bases unmatched.

The V gene is TRBV7-2, the J gene TRBJ2-7; 12 positions match TRBD2. After removal of 1 base from V and 2 bases from J, the junction contained 3 bases not matched to a gene. Germline CDR1 and CDR2: SGHTA and FQGNSA. This CDR3 has 16 amino acids. CDR3 amino acids: CASSLGPSGGAYEQYF. The CDR3 coding sequence is TGTGCCAGCAGCTTAGGGCCTAGCGGGGGGGCCTACGAGCAGTACTTC.

This clone was picked up a small number of times. The chain joins TRBV13 to TRBJ2-7; 9 bases fit TRBD1. CDR3 length equals 13 residues. After removal of 5 bases from V and 4 bases from J, the junction contained 3 bases not matched to a gene. Per the germline V gene, CDR1 is PRHDT and CDR2 is FYEKMQ (reference sequence). CDR3 nucleotides: TGTGCCAGCAGCCCCGGGACAGGGTACGAGCAGTACTTC. Translation gives CASSPGTGYEQYF.